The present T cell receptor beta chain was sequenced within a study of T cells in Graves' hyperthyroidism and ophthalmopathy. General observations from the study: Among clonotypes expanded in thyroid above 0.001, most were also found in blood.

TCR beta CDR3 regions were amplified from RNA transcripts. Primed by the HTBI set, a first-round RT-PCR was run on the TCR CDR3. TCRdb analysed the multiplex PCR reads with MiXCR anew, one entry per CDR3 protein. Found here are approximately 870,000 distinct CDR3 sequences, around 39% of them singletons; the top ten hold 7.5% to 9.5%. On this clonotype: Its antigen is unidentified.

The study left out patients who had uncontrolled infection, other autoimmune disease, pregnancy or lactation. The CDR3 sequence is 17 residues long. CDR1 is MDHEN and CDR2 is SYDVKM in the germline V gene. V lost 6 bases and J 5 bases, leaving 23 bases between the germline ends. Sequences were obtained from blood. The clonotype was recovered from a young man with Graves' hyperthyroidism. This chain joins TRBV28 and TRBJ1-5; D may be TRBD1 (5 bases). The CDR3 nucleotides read TGTGCCAGCAGGGGGAAAGTGGGGCACCCAGCCGATCAGCCCCAGCATTTT. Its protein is CASRGKVGHPADQPQHF.